This TCR beta chain was found in a study of CD8+CD57+ T cells in acquired aplastic anemia. Study-wide context: The average for DNA from sorted CD4+ and CD8+ cells was roughly 3 ug.

General observations from the study: With respect to CD8+ Simpson's diversity, patients and controls did not differ significantly. Overlapping CD8+ CDR3 repertoires of patients and controls contained approximately 29 shared sequences.

This clonotype was detected only a few times. Its antigen remains unknown. TCR beta VDJ and CDR3 profiles were obtained from a genomic DNA template. Each CDR3 protein is one row after TCRdb ran MiXCR on the reads. The sample shows over 150,000 distinct CDR3 sequences, more than 45% of them seen only once. This CDR3 spans 20 amino acids. Sequencing involved patients with CD8+CD57+ cell expansion previously shown by flow cytometry. There were no patients without severe acquired aplastic anemia. The clonotype was recovered from a human donor with aplastic anemia. J is TRBJ2-2 and V is TRBV5-2; the table's D call, TRBD2, was not checked against the DNA. TRBV5-2 is marked as a pseudogene. The specimen sequenced was sorted CD4+, CD8+, or CD8+CD57+ T cells (not recorded which) from PBMCs. CDR3 sequence (DNA): TGTGCCAGCAATGAGGGGAGGCTTCCGGGACTAGCGGGAGGAGCCGGGGAGCTGTTTTTT. Protein sequence: CASNEGRLPGLAGGAGELFF.